A single T cell receptor (beta chain) is shown here with its context. Study processing details: The assay estimated nucleated cells by amplifying reference gene primers. The assay was immunoSEQ multiplex PCR, and TCRdb's table has in-frame clones only and misses some. V and J calls and clone size are as listed in that table; D and trimming were resolved from the DNA. The sample contains approximately 60,000 clones, approximately 89% of which appear only once. CDR1 and CDR2 (germline): SGHTA, FQGTGA. Trimming stripped 8 bases from V and 3 bases from J, with 17 bases between. This CDR3 has 14 residues. These data are taken from a study of blood T cell repertoires in COVID-19. Study-wide background: Researchers got acute and convalescent COVID-19 samples from the United States, Italy and Spain. Sources were T cells, B-cell-depleted T cells, or PBMCs; the material itself was cDNA or gDNA.

The origin of this receptor is a man aged 55 to 70 with active or convalescent COVID-19. The specimen was peripheral blood. The chain uses TRBV7-3 and TRBJ2-7; TRBD2 is a possible D gene (7 bases). The DNA for the CDR3 is TGTGCCAGCTCCCCCGGGGGGCCTGGCTACGAGCAGTACTTC. This sequence encodes CASSPGGPGYEQYF.